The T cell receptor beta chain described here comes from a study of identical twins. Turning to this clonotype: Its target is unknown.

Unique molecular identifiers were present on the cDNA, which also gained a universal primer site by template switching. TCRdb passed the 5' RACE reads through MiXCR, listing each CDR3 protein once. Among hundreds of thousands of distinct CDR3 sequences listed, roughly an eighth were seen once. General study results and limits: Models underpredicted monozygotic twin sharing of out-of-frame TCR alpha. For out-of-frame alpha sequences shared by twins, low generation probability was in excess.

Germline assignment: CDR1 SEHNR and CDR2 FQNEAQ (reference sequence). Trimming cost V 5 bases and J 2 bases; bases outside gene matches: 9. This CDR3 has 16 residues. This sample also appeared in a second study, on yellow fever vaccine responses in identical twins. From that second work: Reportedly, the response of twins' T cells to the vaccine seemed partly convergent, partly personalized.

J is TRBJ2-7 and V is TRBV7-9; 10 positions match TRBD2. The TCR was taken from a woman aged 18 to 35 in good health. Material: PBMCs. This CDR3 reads CASSPKTSGITYEQYF. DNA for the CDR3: TGTGCCAGCAGCCCAAAAACTAGCGGGATTACCTACGAGCAGTACTTC.